Listed below are T cell receptor beta chains from one sample, sequenced in a study of early T cells in non-severe SARS-CoV-2 infection. TCRdb re-analysed the 5' RACE reads in MiXCR, keeping a single row per CDR3 protein. The sample yields roughly 86,000 distinct CDR3 sequences, around 5.6% seen once. Sequencing was done on a sample of whole blood. The receptors stem from an adult who was a healthcare worker with PCR-confirmed SARS-CoV-2 infection or an uninfected control (not recorded which). CDR3s leave out the opening cysteine and the closing phenylalanine or tryptophan. Fields, in order: clone size, J gene, V gene, CDR3 protein. Only some rows state a clone size, as once, few, many or a class for expanded clones.

clone_size: many
j_call: TRBJ1-1
v_call: TRBV12-3/TRBV12-4
cdr3_aa: ASSSRTGQLTEAF

clone_size: .
j_call: TRBJ2-1
v_call: TRBV18
cdr3_aa: ASSPQSTGNEQF

clone_size: many
j_call: TRBJ2-2
v_call: TRBV7-9
cdr3_aa: ASHRQGIYTGELF

clone_size: few
j_call: TRBJ1-3
v_call: TRBV18
cdr3_aa: ASSPSWGNTIY

clone_size: few
j_call: TRBJ2-3
v_call: TRBV10-3
cdr3_aa: AINEGTPHTDTQY

clone_size: many
j_call: TRBJ2-7
v_call: TRBV29-1
cdr3_aa: SVAGAPNLYEQY

clone_size: few
j_call: TRBJ1-1
v_call: TRBV29-1
cdr3_aa: SVHRVGNMNTEAF

clone_size: many
j_call: TRBJ2-1
v_call: TRBV4-1
cdr3_aa: ASSQDLAGNYNEQF

clone_size: few
j_call: TRBJ2-6
v_call: TRBV20-1
cdr3_aa: SARVSGANVLT

clone_size: many
j_call: TRBJ2-1
v_call: TRBV19
cdr3_aa: ASSTRGQTHEQF

clone_size: many
j_call: TRBJ1-6
v_call: TRBV5-4
cdr3_aa: ASSIGQRPPLH

clone_size: .
j_call: TRBJ2-7
v_call: TRBV14
cdr3_aa: ASSRGQFSSYEQY

clone_size: few
j_call: TRBJ1-2
v_call: TRBV5-6
cdr3_aa: ASSLEQGDGYT

clone_size: many
j_call: TRBJ2-5
v_call: TRBV7-2
cdr3_aa: ASSLGLAGGRETQY

clone_size: .
j_call: TRBJ1-6
v_call: TRBV3-1
cdr3_aa: ASSVSVSPLH

clone_size: few
j_call: TRBJ1-1
v_call: TRBV5-4
cdr3_aa: ASSLGGENTEAF

clone_size: .
j_call: TRBJ2-4
v_call: TRBV3-1
cdr3_aa: ASSQGQQNIQY

clone_size: .
j_call: TRBJ2-3
v_call: TRBV9
cdr3_aa: ASSVLAGGTDTQY

clone_size: few
j_call: TRBJ2-7
v_call: TRBV7-6
cdr3_aa: ASSLSLEGHEQY

clone_size: many
j_call: TRBJ1-6
v_call: TRBV28
cdr3_aa: ASRPRGGNSPLH

clone_size: many
j_call: TRBJ2-5
v_call: TRBV7-7
cdr3_aa: ASSLLGPSGTQETQY

clone_size: few
j_call: TRBJ2-2
v_call: TRBV29-1
cdr3_aa: SASFRGQIGELF

clone_size: many
j_call: TRBJ2-1
v_call: TRBV12-5
cdr3_aa: ASGLGDREHEQF

clone_size: .
j_call: TRBJ2-2
v_call: TRBV7-8
cdr3_aa: ASSSSQAHTGELF

clone_size: few
j_call: TRBJ2-1
v_call: TRBV20-1
cdr3_aa: SGATGAYNEQF

clone_size: .
j_call: TRBJ1-1
v_call: TRBV28
cdr3_aa: ASSLFGEAF

clone_size: .
j_call: TRBJ2-3
v_call: TRBV4-2
cdr3_aa: ASSQLSGKADTQY

clone_size: few
j_call: TRBJ2-2
v_call: TRBV30
cdr3_aa: AWSPGLAGATTNTGELF

clone_size: .
j_call: TRBJ2-2
v_call: TRBV27
cdr3_aa: ASSAGGWTGELF

clone_size: few
j_call: TRBJ2-5
v_call: TRBV10-2
cdr3_aa: ASEPGPRETQY

clone_size: many
j_call: TRBJ1-2
v_call: TRBV5-1
cdr3_aa: ASSIDGTGYGYT

clone_size: many
j_call: TRBJ1-1
v_call: TRBV12-5
cdr3_aa: ASGLVEGGWTEAF

clone_size: many
j_call: TRBJ1-6
v_call: TRBV9
cdr3_aa: ASSVEGTFSNSPLH

clone_size: many
j_call: TRBJ2-5
v_call: TRBV29-1
cdr3_aa: SVETSSAETQY

clone_size: many
j_call: TRBJ2-5
v_call: TRBV29-1
cdr3_aa: SVESDLRAQY

clone_size: .
j_call: TRBJ2-7
v_call: TRBV5-1
cdr3_aa: ASSLVVSSSYEQY

clone_size: few
j_call: TRBJ1-1
v_call: TRBV6-2/TRBV6-3
cdr3_aa: ASSNRVEAF

clone_size: many
j_call: TRBJ2-7
v_call: TRBV21-1
cdr3_aa: ASSKVRGRPYEQY

clone_size: many
j_call: TRBJ2-7
v_call: TRBV2
cdr3_aa: ASSVAGHNEQY

clone_size: many
j_call: TRBJ1-1
v_call: TRBV2
cdr3_aa: ASTKRGTSMNTEAF

clone_size: many
j_call: TRBJ1-1
v_call: TRBV15
cdr3_aa: ATSRDISGTEAF

clone_size: .
j_call: TRBJ1-6
v_call: TRBV11-2
cdr3_aa: ASSLPLEPLH

clone_size: many
j_call: TRBJ2-3
v_call: TRBV27
cdr3_aa: ASLPGAGNADTQY

clone_size: few
j_call: TRBJ1-5
v_call: TRBV20-1
cdr3_aa: SASNDRYSNQPQH

clone_size: many
j_call: TRBJ2-3
v_call: TRBV5-1
cdr3_aa: ASSLALTSTSWPTDRGFDTQY

clone_size: many
j_call: TRBJ1-1
v_call: TRBV10-2
cdr3_aa: ATWGTEAF

clone_size: .
j_call: TRBJ2-1
v_call: TRBV9
cdr3_aa: ASSLRAGGHPAKNEQF

clone_size: few
j_call: TRBJ2-7
v_call: TRBV7-9
cdr3_aa: ASSLEESSYEQY

clone_size: few
j_call: TRBJ1-5
v_call: TRBV6-1
cdr3_aa: ASKGMGYSNQPQH

clone_size: .
j_call: TRBJ1-4
v_call: TRBV14
cdr3_aa: ASSHSATNEKLF

clone_size: many
j_call: TRBJ2-1
v_call: TRBV10-3
cdr3_aa: AISDGQHNEQF

clone_size: few
j_call: TRBJ2-1
v_call: TRBV19
cdr3_aa: ASSIRGGHSYNEQF

clone_size: .
j_call: TRBJ2-3
v_call: TRBV7-2
cdr3_aa: ASSFPPDTQY